Below, one T cell receptor (beta chain) is given with its context. The antigen remains undetermined. Scientists made TCR beta libraries using quantitative 5'-RACE with molecular barcodes. One entry per CDR3 protein results from TCRdb running MiXCR on the 5' RACE reads. This sample yields 200,000 or so distinct CDR3 sequences, of which under 30% are seen a single time; under 8% belongs to the top ten. These data originate in a study of CD8 T cells in ankylosing spondylitis. Findings of the study overall: Researchers report that disease-linked clones proved CD8+ and relatively rare in peripheral blood. For ankylosing spondylitis blood, a TCR beta motif of eight or nine highly homologous variants appeared characteristic. Significant enrichment of disease-linked clones was reported in matched ankylosing spondylitis synovial fluid.

V dropped 7 bases and J dropped 5 bases, with 18 bases sitting between them. This CDR3 is built from 14 residues. This TCR was sampled from a male donor with ankylosing spondylitis or in good health (not recorded which). The chain uses TRBV12-3 or TRBV12-4 and TRBJ2-7, with D maybe TRBD1 (6 bases). The sequenced sample was blood, either unsorted or a sorted T cell fraction (not recorded which). The CDR3 coding sequence is TGTGCCAGCACCTTCACACAGGGTGAAAACGAGCAGTACTTC. This encodes CASTFTQGENEQYF.